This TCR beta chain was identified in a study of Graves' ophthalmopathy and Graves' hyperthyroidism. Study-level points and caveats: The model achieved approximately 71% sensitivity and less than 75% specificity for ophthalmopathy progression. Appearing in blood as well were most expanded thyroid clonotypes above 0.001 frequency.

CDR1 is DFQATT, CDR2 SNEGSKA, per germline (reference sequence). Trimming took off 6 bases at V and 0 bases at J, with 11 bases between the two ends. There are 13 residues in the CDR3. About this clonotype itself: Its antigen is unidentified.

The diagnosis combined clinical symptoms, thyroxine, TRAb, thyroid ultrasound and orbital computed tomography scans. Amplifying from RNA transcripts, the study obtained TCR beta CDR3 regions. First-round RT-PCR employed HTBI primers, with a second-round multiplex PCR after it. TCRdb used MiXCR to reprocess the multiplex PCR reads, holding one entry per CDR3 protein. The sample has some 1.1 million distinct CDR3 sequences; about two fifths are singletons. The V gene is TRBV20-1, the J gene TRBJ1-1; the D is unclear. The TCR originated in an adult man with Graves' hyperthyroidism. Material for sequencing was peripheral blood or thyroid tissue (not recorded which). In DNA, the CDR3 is TGCAGTGCCAGCTCAGACTTGAACACTGAAGCTTTCTTT. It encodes CSASSDLNTEAFF.